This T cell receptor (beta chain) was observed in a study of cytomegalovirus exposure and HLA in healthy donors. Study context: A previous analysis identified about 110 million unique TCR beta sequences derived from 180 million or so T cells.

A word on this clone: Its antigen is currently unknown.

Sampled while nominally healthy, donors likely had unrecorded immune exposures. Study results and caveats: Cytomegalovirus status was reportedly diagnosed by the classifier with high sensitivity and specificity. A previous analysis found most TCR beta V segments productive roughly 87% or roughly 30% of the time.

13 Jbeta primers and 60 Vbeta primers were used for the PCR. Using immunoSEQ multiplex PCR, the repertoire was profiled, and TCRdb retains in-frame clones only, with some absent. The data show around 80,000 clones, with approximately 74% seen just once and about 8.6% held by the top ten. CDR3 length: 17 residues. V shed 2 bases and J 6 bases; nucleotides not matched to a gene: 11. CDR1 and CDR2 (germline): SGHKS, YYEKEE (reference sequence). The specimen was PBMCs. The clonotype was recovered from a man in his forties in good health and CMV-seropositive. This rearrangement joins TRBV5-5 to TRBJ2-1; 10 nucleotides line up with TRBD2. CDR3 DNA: TGTGCCAGCAGCTTTCTCCTAGCGGGAGAGGCTGTCAATGAGCAGTTCTTC. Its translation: CASSFLLAGEAVNEQFF.